The clone carrying this T cell receptor (beta chain) appeared a few times. Its specificity is not known. These data come from a study of cytomegalovirus exposure and HLA in healthy donors. Trimming took 7 bases from V and 4 from J, leaving 13 bases between them. The CDR3 extends over 14 amino acids. The germline V gene has CDR1 MNHNS and CDR2 SASEGT. Study-level points and caveats: Rare TCR sequences predominated, though certain public TCRs were found in many donors. In an earlier analysis, in fewer than 700 donors, most V segments appeared productive either ~90% or ~30% of the time. Later analysis associated a missense DCLRE1C variant with TCR beta V- and J-gene trimming. An analysis was carried out later, and it reportedly showed fewer N-insertions in an Asian-associated ancestry cluster than the 666-donor mean.

PCR used 60 Vbeta primers and 13 Jbeta primers. Sequenced by immunoSEQ multiplex PCR; TCRdb stores in-frame clones only, minus some. The sample contains more than 90,000 clones, 65% to 75% of which appear only once. Sequenced: PBMCs. The receptor's source is a man younger than 40 in good health and CMV-seropositive. The chain links TRBV6-1 to TRBJ1-4, with D possibly matching TRBD1 (5 bases). The CDR3 nucleotides are TGTGCCAGCACTGTGGGGCGAAGTAATGAAAAACTGTTTTTT. It is translated as CASTVGRSNEKLFF.